The 3 T cell receptor beta chains below come from one sample, sequenced in a study of blood T cell repertoires in COVID-19 (dated by TCRdb to 2020 to 2021). The receptor library was made with the immunoSEQ multiplex PCR assay. TCRdb limited this immuneACCESS table to in-frame rearrangements with V and J called. A share of clones is missing; checked studies link under half to unresolved V genes, and the rest is unexplained. The sample contains 340,000 or so clones, 80% to 90% of them found a single time. The ten largest make up 1% of the sample. The specimen was peripheral blood. These receptors originate from a man aged 50 or older with active or convalescent COVID-19.

The chain joins TRBV30 to TRBJ1-1; D perhaps matches TRBD1 (6 bases). There are 15 residues in the CDR3. Germline lookup yields CDR1 GTSNPN and CDR2 SVGIG (reference sequence). Trimming pared 7 bases from V and 4 bases from J, leaving 22 bases between. The CDR3 coding sequence is TGTGCCTCACTTGAAGGGACATTAGGCCCCACTGAAGCTTTCTTT. Amino acids: CASLEGTLGPTEAFF.

The chain employs TRBV10-3 and TRBJ2-7, with D perhaps TRBD1 (5 bases). Germline V gene sequence: CDR1 ENHRY, CDR2 SYGVKD. Trimming took 6 bases from V and 6 from J, leaving 15 bases between them. The CDR3 loop spans 13 amino acids. The CDR3 bases are TGTGCCATCAGCCGGCAGGGCGGCGGCGAGCAGTACTTC. Translated: CAISRQGGGEQYF.

J is TRBJ2-7 and V is TRBV2, with 7 positions matching TRBD1. The junction had 9 bases not matched to a gene; V was cut back by 7 bases and J by 3 bases. This CDR3 is 14 amino acids long. Germline V lookup: CDR1 SNHLY, CDR2 FYNNEI. In DNA form, the CDR3 reads TGTGCCAGCACCCGACAGGGTGAAGGCTACGAGCAGTACTTC. Residues: CASTRQGEGYEQYF. Looking up the rest from reference TRBV2 and TRBJ2-7 gives the full variable domain: EPEVTQTPSHQVTQMGQEVILRCVPISNHLYFYWYRQILGQKVEFLVSFYNNEISEKSEIFDDQFSVERPDGSNFTLKIRSTKLEDSAMYFCASTRQGEGYEQYFGPGTRLTVT.